Presented here are 14 T cell receptor beta chains from one specimen sequenced in a study of OX40 agonist ivuxolimab in advanced cancers. Sequenced by immunoSEQ multiplex PCR; TCRdb stores in-frame clones only, minus some. The data contain over 80,000 clones, 87% of them singletons. This specimen was CD4+ or CD8+ T cells sorted from blood, taken in a trial of the OX40 agonist ivuxolimab. All receptors come from an adult with an advanced solid tumor such as melanoma, head and neck, liver or kidney cancer.

This chain links TRBV6-1 with TRBJ1-4; D is ambiguous. The germline gives CDR1 MNHNS, CDR2 SASEGT. V gave up 3 bases and J gave up 5 bases, with 19 bases separating them. This CDR3 is built from 17 residues. The CDR3 here is CASSDSRSPAANEKLFF. The CDR3 nucleotides are TGTGCCAGCAGTGACAGCCGAAGCCCAGCTGCCAATGAAAAACTGTTTTTT.

The chain joins TRBV14 to TRBJ2-5; 7 bases match TRBD1. After removal of 2 bases from V and 5 bases from J, the junction contained 8 bases not matched to a gene. This CDR3 comprises 15 residues. The germline gives CDR1 SGHDN, CDR2 FVKESK. The CDR3 loop reads CASSQSTGAGETQYF. In nucleotides, the CDR3 is TGTGCCAGCAGCCAATCAACAGGGGCTGGTGAGACCCAGTACTTC.

The chain has TRBV14 and TRBJ2-1; 10 bases match TRBD1. The CDR3 has 15 amino acids. The V gene's germline CDR1 is SGHDN and CDR2 FVKESK. With V trimmed by 4 bases and J by 7 bases, 7 bases remained unmatched. CDR3 sequence reads: CASSPLDRGRNEQFF. DNA of the CDR3: TGTGCCAGCAGCCCACTAGACAGGGGGCGGAATGAGCAGTTCTTC. The complete variable domain, with remaining parts taken from reference TRBV14 and TRBJ2-1, reads EAGVTQFPSHSVIEKGQTVTLRCDPISGHDNLYWYRRVMGKEIKFLLHFVKESKQDESGMPNNRFLAERTGGTYSTLKVQPAELEDSGVYFCASSPLDRGRNEQFFGPGTRLTVL.

This chain joins TRBV6-5 and TRBJ1-2; D is unclear. V was clipped by 2 bases and J by 5 bases, with 12 bases between them. CDR1 is MNHEY and CDR2 is SVGAGI in the germline V gene. This CDR3 is 14 amino acids long. For the CDR3, the DNA is TGTGCCAGCAGTTACAAAGGACGGGATTATGGCTACACCTTC. It specifies CASSYKGRDYGYTF.

The V call is TRBV28, the J call TRBJ2-3; TRBD1 might be the D (6 bases). The CDR3 consists of 12 residues. Germline CDR1 is MDHEN and CDR2 is SYDVKM. With 4 bases removed from V and 10 bases from J, the gap between germline ends came to 12 bases. CDR3 DNA: TGTGCCAGCAGTTCCAGGCGGACAGCGCAGTATTTT. Protein sequence: CASSSRRTAQYF. Drawing the rest from reference TRBV28 and TRBJ2-3, the complete variable domain is DVKVTQSSRYLVKRTGEKVFLECVQDMDHENMFWYRQDPGLGLRLIYFSYDVKMKEKGDIPEGYSVSREKKERFSLILESASTNQTSMYLCASSSRRTAQYFGPGTRLTVL.

In this sample, this clone turned up a few times. The chain recombines TRBV20-1 with TRBJ2-5; D is possibly TRBD1 (5 bases). Germline V lookup: CDR1 DFQATT, CDR2 SNEGSKA (reference sequence). The ends were cut back, 6 bases at V and 12 bases at J, with 17 bases in the middle. The CDR3 has 11 residues. CDR3 loop: CSANNKGEKYF. CDR3 DNA sequence: TGCAGTGCGAATAACAAAGGGGAAAAGTACTTC.

This clone was observed a handful of times. The V call is TRBV28, the J call TRBJ1-5; D may be TRBD1 (5 bases). Between the trimmed V and J ends, which lost 7 bases and 8 bases, there was a span of 18 bases. This CDR3 is 14 amino acids long. Germline loops: CDR1 MDHEN, CDR2 SYDVKM. CDR3 nucleotides: TGTGCCAGCACCCCGGACGGGGGGTTGAAGCCCCAGCATTTT. Its protein product is CASTPDGGLKPQHF.

This clone appeared once. The chain combines TRBV29-1 with TRBJ2-2; no definite D call. CDR3 length: 14 amino acids. Germline V gives CDR1 SQVTM, CDR2 ANQGSEA. Trimming took off 6 bases at V and 4 bases at J, with 15 bases between the two ends. This CDR3 is CSVAFMMGTGELFF. CDR3 DNA: TGCAGCGTCGCCTTTATGATGGGCACCGGGGAGCTGTTTTTT.

The V and J genes are TRBV19 and TRBJ2-2, with D possibly TRBD2 on 5 matching bases. Trimming stripped 2 bases from V and 2 bases from J, with 9 bases between. Germline CDR1 reads LNHDA; CDR2 reads SQIVND (reference sequence). The CDR3 loop spans 15 amino acids. CDR3 sequence reads: CASSIILGNTGELFF. CDR3 nucleotide sequence: TGTGCCAGTAGTATAATACTAGGAAACACCGGGGAGCTGTTTTTT.

J is TRBJ2-5 and V is TRBV29-1, with TRBD1 matching 8 bases. The CDR3 loop spans 15 amino acids. With 5 bases clipped from V and 4 bases from J, the junction kept 12 bases outside the gene matches. Germline lookup yields CDR1 SQVTM and CDR2 ANQGSEA. DNA for the CDR3: TGCAGCGTTCTCAAAACAGGGGGTTGGTCAGAGACCCAGTACTTC. It translates to CSVLKTGGWSETQYF.

The CDR3 nucleotides are TGTGCCAGCATGGAAACCAAGAACACTGAAGCTTTCTTT. It translates to CASMETKNTEAFF. V is TRBV6-1 and J is TRBJ1-1; D gene ambiguous. The CDR3 runs to 13 residues. Between the trimmed V and J ends, which lost 7 bases and 1 base, there was a span of 10 bases. From germline, CDR1 is MNHNS and CDR2 SASEGT.

The J gene is TRBJ1-6, the V gene TRBV7-6; 9 nucleotides agree with TRBD1. V trimming: 5 bases; J trimming: 7 bases; junction bases outside the gene matches: 3. The CDR3 covers 14 residues. Germline CDR1 SGHVS, CDR2 FNYEAQ. The chain's CDR3 is CASSEGQGNSPLHF. CDR3 DNA sequence: TGTGCCAGCAGCGAGGGACAGGGAAATTCACCCCTCCACTTT.

The V call is TRBV21-1, the J call TRBJ2-3; TRBD2, the table's D call, was not compared with the DNA. TRBV21-1 is a known pseudogene. The CDR3 extends over 18 amino acids. The CDR3 DNA reads TGTGCCAGCAGCAAAGCGCGATGGCTTAGCGGGAACGCAGATACGCAGTATTTT. Its translation is CASSKARWLSGNADTQYF.

The chain links TRBV29-1 to TRBJ1-2; 9 bases fit TRBD1. The V gene end was trimmed by 6 bases and the J gene end by 8 bases; junction bases not matched to a gene: 13. CDR3 length equals 14 residues. Germline CDR1 and CDR2: SQVTM and ANQGSEA. The CDR3 bases are TGCAGCGTCCTACAGGGGGCTAGGGGGGAGGGCTACACCTTC. Amino acids: CSVLQGARGEGYTF.